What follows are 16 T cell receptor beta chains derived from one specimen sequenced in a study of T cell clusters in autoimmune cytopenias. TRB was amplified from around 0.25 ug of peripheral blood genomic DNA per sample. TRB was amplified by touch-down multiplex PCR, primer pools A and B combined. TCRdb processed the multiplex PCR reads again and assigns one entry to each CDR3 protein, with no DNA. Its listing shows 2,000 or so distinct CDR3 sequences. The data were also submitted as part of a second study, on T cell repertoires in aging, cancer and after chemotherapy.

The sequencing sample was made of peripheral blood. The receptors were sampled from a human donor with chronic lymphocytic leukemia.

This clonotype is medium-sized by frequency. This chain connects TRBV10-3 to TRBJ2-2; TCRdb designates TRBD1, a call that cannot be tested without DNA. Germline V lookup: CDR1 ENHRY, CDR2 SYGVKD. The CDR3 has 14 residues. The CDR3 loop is CAISESPGAGELFF.

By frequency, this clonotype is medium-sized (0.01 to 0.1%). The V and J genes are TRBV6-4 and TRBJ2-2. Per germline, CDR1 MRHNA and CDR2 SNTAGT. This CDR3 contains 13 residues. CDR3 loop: CASSDGATGELFF.

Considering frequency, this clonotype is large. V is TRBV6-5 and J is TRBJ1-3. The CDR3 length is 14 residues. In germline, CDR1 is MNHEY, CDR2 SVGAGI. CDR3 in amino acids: CASSYSRETDTIYF.

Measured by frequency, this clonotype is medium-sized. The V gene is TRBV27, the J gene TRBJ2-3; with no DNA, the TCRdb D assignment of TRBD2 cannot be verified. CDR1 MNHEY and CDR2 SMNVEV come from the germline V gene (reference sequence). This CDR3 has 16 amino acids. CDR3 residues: CASSSPSGTTGDTQYF.

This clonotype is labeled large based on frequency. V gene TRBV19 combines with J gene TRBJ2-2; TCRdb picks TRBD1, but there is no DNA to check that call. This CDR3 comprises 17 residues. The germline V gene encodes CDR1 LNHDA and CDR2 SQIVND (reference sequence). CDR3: CASSIGTGGLNTGELFF.

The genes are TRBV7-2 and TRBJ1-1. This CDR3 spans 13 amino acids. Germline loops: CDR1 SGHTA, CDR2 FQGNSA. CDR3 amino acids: CASGSLRLSEAFF.

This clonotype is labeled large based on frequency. CDR3 region: CASSYSGGSGANVLTF. The J gene is TRBJ2-6, the V gene TRBV6-5; lacking DNA, the TRBD1 call made by TCRdb goes unchecked. The V gene's germline CDR1 is MNHEY and CDR2 SVGAGI. The CDR3 is made up of 16 amino acids.

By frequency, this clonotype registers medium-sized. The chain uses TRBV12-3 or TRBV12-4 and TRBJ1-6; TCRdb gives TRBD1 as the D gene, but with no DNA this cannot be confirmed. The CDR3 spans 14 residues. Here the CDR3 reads CASNLQGARSPLHF.

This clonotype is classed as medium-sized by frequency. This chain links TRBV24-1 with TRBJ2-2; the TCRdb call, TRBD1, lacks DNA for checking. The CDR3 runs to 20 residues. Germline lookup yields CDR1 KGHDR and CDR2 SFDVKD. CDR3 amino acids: CATSDFPILRTVLNTGELFF.

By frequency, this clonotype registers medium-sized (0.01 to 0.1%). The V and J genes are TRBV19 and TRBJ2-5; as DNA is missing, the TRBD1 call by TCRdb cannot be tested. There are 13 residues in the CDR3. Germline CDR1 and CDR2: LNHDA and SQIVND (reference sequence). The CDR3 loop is CASREQGSETQYF.

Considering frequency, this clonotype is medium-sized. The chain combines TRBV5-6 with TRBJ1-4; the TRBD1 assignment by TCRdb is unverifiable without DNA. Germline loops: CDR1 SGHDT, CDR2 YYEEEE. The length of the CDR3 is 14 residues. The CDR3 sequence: CASSLGTGVEKLFF. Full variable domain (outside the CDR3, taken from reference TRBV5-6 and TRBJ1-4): DAGVTQSPTHLIKTRGQQVTLRCSPKSGHDTVSWYQQALGQGPQFIFQYYEEEERQRGNFPDRFSGHQFPNYSSELNVNALLLGDSALYLCASSLGTGVEKLFFGSGTQLSVL.

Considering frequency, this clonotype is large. CDR3 sequence reads: CASSYSIVQPDTQYF. The chain couples TRBV6-5 to TRBJ2-3. The CDR3 runs to 15 residues. From germline, CDR1 is MNHEY and CDR2 SVGAGI.

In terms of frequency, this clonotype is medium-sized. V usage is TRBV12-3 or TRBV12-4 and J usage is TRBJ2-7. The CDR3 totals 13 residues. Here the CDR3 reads CASRMVEYGEQYF.

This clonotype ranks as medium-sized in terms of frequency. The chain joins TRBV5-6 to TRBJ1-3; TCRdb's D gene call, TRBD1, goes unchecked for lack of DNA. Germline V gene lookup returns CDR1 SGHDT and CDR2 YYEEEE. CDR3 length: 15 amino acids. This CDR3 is CASSWGDRSGNTIYF.

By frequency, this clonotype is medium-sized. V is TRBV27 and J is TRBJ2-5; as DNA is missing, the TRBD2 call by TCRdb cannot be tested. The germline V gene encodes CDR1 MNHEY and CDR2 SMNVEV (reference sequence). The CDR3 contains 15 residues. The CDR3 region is CASSISGGEQETQYF.

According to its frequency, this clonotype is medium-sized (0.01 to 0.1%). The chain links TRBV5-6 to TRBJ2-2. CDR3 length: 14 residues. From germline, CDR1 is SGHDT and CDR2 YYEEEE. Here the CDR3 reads CASSRVSNTGELFF.